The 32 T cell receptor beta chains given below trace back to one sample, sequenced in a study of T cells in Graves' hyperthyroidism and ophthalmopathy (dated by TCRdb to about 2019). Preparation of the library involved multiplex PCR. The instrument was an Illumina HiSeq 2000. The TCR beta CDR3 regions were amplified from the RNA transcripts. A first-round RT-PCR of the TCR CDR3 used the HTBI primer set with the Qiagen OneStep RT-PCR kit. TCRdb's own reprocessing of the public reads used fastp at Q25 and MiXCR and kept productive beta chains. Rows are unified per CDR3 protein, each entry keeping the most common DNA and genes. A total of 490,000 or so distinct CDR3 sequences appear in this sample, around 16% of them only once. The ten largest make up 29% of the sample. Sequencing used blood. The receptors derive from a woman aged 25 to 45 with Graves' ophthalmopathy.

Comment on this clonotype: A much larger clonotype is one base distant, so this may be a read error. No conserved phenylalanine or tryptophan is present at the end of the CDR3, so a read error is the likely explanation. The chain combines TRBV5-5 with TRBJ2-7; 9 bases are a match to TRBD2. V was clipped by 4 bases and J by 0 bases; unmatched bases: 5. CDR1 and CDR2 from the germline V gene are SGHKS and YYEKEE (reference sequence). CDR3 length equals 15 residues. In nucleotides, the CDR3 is TGTGCCAGCAGCCAACTACTAGCGGGCTCCTACGAGCAGTACCTC. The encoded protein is CASSQLLAGSYEQYL.

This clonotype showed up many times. CDR3 sequence (DNA): TGTGCCAGCACCCACCCGGACCACTACGAGCAGTACTTC. Translated, it gives CASTHPDHYEQYF. The chain recombines TRBV6-2 or TRBV6-3 with TRBJ2-7; D call uncertain. The CDR3 totals 13 residues. The germline V gene has CDR1 MNHEY and CDR2 SVGEGT. Trimming cost V 7 bases and J 3 bases, with 13 bases left between them.

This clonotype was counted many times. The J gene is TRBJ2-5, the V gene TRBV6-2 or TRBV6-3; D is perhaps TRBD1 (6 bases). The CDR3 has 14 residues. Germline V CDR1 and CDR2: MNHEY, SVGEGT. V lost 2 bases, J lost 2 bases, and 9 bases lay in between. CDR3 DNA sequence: TGTGCCAGCAGTTACGTGGGGGCACAAGAGACCCAGTACTTC. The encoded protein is CASSYVGAQETQYF.

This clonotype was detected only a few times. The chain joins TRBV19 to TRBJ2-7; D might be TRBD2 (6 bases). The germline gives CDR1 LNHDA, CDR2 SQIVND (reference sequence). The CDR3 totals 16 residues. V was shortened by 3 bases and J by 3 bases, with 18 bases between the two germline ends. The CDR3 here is CASSISAAGSHYEQYF. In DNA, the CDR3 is TGTGCCAGTAGTATCTCGGCAGCCGGGAGTCACTACGAGCAGTACTTC.

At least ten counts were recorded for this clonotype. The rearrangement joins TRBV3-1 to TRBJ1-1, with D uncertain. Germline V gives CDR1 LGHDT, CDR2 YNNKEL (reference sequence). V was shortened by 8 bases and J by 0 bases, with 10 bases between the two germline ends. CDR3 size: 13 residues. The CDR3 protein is CASGRKMNTEAFF. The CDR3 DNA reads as TGTGCCAGCGGGCGCAAAATGAACACTGAAGCTTTCTTT.

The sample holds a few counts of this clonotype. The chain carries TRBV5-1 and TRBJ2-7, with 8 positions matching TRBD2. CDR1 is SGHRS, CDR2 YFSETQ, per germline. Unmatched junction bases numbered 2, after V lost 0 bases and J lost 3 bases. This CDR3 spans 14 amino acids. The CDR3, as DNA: TGCGCCAGCAGCTTGGATCTAGCGGGCTACGAGCAGTACTTC. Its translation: CASSLDLAGYEQYF. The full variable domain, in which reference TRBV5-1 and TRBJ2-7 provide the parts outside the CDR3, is KAGVTQTPRYLIKTRGQQVTLSCSPISGHRSVSWYQQTPGQGLQFLFEYFSETQRNKGNFPGRFSGRQFSNSRSEMNVSTLELGDSALYLCASSLDLAGYEQYFGPGTRLTVT.

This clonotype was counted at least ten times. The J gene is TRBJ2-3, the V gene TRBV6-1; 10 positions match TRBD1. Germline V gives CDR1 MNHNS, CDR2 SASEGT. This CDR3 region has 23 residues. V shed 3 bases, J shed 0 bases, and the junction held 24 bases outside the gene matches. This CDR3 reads CASSDRGQGHSEGLALSTDTQYF. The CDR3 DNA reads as TGTGCCAGCAGTGACAGGGGACAGGGGCACTCCGAAGGACTAGCCCTTAGCACAGATACGCAGTATTTT.

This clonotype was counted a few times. DNA for the CDR3: TGTGCCAGCAGCTTAGTCCTGGGGCCCTCTTCGTCGTATGGCTACACCTTC. Translating it yields CASSLVLGPSSSYGYTF. The chain links TRBV7-6 to TRBJ1-2; tentative D call: TRBD1 (5 bases). The CDR3 loop spans 17 amino acids. V shed 1 base and J shed 5 bases, with 20 bases lying between them. CDR1 and CDR2 from the germline V gene are SGHVS and FNYEAQ.

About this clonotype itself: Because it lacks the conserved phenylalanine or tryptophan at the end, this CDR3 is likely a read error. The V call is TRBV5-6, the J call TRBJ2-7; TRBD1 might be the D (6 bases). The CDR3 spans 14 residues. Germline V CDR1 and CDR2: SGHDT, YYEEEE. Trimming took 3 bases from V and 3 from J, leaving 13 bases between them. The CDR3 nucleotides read TGTGCCAGCAGCTGGGGGCCCTCGGTCTACGAGCAGTACCTC. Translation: CASSWGPSVYEQYL.

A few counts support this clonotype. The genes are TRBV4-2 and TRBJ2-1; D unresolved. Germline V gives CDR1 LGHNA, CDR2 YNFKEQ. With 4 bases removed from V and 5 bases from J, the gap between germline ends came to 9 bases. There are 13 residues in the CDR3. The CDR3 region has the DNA TGTGCCAGCAGCCGAATAGGGAACAATGAGCAGTTCTTC. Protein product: CASSRIGNNEQFF.

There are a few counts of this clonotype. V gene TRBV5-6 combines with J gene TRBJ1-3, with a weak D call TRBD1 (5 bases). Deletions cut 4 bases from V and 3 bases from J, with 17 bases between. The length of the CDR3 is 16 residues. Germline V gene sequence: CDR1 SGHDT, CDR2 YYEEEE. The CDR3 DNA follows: TGTGCCAGCAGCCTAACGCACAGGACCGATGGAAACACCATATATTTT. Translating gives CASSLTHRTDGNTIYF.

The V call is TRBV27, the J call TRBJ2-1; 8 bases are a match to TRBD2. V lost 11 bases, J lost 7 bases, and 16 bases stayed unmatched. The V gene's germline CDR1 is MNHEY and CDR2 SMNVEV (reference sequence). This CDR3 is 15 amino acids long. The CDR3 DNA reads TGTGCCTCCAGACTGTTCAGCGGGAGAGGAAATGAGCAGTTCTTC. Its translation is CASRLFSGRGNEQFF.

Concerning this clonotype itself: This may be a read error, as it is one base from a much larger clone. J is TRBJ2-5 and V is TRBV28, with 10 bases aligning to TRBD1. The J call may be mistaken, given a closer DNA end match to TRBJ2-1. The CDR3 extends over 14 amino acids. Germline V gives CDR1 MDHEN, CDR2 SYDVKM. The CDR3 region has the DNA TGTGCCAGCAGAGGGACAGGGGAAGTAGAGACCCAGTTCTTC. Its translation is CASRGTGEVETQFF.

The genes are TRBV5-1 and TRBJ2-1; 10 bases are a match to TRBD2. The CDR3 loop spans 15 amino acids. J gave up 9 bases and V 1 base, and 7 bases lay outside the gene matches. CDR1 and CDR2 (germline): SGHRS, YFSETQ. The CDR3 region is CASSLTFLAGVEQFF. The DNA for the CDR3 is TGCGCCAGCAGCTTGACTTTCCTAGCGGGAGTTGAGCAGTTCTTC.

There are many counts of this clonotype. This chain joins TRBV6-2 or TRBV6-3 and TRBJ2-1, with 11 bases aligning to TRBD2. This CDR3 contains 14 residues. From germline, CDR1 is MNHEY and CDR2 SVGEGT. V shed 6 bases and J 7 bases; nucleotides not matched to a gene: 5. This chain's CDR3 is CASRIAGGSNEQFF. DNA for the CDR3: TGTGCCAGCAGAATAGCGGGAGGGTCAAATGAGCAGTTCTTC.

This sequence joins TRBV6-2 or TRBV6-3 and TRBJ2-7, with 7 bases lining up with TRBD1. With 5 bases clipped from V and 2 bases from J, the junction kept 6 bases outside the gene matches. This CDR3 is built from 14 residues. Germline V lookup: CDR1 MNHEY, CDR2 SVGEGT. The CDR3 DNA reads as TGTGCCAGCAGTGGCCGGGACAGAACCTACGAGCAGTACTTC. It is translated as CASSGRDRTYEQYF.

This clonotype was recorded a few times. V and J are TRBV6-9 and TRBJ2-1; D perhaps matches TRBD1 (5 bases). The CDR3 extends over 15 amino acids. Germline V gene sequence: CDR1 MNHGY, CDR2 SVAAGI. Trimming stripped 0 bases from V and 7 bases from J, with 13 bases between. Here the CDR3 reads CASSYSRVYGNEQFF. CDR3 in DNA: TGTGCCAGCAGTTATTCCAGGGTATACGGTAATGAGCAGTTCTTC.

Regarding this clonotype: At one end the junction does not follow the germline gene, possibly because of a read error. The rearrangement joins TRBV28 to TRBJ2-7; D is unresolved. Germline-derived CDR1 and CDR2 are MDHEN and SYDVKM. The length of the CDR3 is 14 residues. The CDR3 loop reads CASSQERTTYEQYF. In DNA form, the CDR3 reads TGCGCCAGCAGCCAAGAACGTACCACCTACGAGCAGTACTTC.

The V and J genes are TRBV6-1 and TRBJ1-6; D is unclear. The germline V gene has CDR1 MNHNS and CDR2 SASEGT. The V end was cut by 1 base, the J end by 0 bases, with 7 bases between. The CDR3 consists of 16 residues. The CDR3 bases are TGTGCCAGCAGTGAAGGGGCCAACTCCTATAATTCACCCCTCCACTTT. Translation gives CASSEGANSYNSPLHF.

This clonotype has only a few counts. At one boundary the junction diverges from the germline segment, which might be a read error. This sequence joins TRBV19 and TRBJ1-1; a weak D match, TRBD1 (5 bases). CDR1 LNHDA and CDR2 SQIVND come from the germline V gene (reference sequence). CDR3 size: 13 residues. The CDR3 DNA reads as TGTGCCAGTAGTACGCAGGGAGGGCCTGAAACTTTCTTT. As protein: CASSTQGGPETFF.

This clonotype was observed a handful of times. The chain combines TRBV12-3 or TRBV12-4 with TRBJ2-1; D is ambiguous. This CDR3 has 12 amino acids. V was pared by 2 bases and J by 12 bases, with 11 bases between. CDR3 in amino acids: CASSLLGIGQFF. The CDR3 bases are TGTGCCAGCAGTTTATTGGGTATAGGGCAGTTCTTC.

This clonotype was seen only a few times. The CDR3 region is CASSDKANYNSPLHF. CDR3 bases: TGCGCCAGCTCGGACAAGGCGAACTATAATTCACCCCTCCACTTT. The V and J genes are TRBV5-1 and TRBJ1-6, with D possibly TRBD1 on 5 matching bases. Trimming pared 7 bases from V and 3 bases from J, leaving 14 bases between. Germline V gene lookup returns CDR1 SGHRS and CDR2 YFSETQ. The CDR3 is 15 amino acids.

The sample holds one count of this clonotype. The CDR3 region is CSARASGRSSYNEQFF. CDR3 coding DNA: TGCAGTGCTAGAGCTAGCGGGAGGAGCTCCTACAATGAGCAGTTCTTC. This chain joins TRBV20-1 and TRBJ2-1, with 11 nucleotides matching TRBD2. The V segment lost 1 base and the J segment 0 bases; nucleotides outside the gene matches: 2. The CDR3 has 16 amino acids. Germline V gene sequence: CDR1 DFQATT, CDR2 SNEGSKA (reference sequence).

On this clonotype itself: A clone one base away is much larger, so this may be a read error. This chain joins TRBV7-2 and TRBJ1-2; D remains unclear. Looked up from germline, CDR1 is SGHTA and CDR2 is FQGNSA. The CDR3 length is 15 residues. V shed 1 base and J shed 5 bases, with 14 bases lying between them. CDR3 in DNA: TGTACCAGCAGCTTAGATGGCAGCCCCGGATATGGCTACACCTTC. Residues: CTSSLDGSPGYGYTF.

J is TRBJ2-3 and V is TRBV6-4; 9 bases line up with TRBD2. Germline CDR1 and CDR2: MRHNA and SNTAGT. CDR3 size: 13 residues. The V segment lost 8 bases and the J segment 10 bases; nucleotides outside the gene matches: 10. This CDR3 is CASGPSGTSAQYF. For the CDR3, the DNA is TGTGCCAGCGGGCCTAGCGGGACCAGTGCGCAGTATTTT.

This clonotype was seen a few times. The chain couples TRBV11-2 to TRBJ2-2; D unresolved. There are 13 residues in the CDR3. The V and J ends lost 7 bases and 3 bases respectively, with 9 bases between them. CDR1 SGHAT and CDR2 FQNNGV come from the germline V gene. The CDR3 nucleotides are TGTGCCAGCAAAAAGGCCCACACCGGGGAGCTGTTTTTT. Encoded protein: CASKKAHTGELFF.

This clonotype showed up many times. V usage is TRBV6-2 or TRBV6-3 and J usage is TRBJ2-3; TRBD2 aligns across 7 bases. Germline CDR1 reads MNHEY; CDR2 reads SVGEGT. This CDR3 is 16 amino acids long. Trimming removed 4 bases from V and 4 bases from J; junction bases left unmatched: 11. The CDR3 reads CASSFGGGRGSDTQYF. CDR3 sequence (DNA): TGTGCCAGCAGTTTCGGTGGCGGGAGAGGATCAGATACGCAGTATTTT.

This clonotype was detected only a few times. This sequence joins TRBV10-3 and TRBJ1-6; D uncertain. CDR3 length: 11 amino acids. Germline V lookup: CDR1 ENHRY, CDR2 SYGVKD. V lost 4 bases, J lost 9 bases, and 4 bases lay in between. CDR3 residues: CAISVGSPLHF. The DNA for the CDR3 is TGTGCCATCAGTGTCGGTTCACCCCTCCACTTT.

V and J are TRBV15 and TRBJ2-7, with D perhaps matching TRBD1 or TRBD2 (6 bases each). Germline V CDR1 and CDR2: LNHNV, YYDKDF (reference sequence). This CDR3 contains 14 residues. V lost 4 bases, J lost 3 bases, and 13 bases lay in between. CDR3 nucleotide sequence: TGTGCCACCAGCAAGGGGGGAAAGCGCTACGAGCAGTACTTC. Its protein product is CATSKGGKRYEQYF. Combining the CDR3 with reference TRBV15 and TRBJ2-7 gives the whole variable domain DAMVIQNPRYQVTQFGKPVTLSCSQTLNHNVMYWYQQKSSQAPKLLFHYYDKDFNNEADTPDNFQSRRPNTSFCFLDIRSPGLGDTAMYLCATSKGGKRYEQYFGPGTRLTVT.

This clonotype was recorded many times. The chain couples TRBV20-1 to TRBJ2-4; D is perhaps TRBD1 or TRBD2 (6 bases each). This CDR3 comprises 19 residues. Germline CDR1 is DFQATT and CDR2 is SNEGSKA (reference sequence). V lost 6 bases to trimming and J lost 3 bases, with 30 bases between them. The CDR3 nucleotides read TGCAGTGCAACGTGGTTGCGGGGAAAAAGGGGGTTAGACAAAAACATTCAGTACTTC. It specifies CSATWLRGKRGLDKNIQYF.

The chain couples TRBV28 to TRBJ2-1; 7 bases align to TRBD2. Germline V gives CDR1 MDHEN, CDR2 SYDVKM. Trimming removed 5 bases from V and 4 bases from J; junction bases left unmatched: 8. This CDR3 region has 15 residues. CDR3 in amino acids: CASSVRGVFYNEQFF. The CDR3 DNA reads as TGTGCCAGCAGTGTTCGGGGGGTGTTTTACAATGAGCAGTTCTTC.

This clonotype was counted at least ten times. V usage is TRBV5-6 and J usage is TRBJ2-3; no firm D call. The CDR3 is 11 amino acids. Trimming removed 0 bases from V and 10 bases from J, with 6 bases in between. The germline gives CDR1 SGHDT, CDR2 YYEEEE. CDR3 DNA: TGTGCCAGCAGCTTGGGGAAGGCGCAGTATTTT. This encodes CASSLGKAQYF. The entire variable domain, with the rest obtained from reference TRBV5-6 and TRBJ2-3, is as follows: DAGVTQSPTHLIKTRGQQVTLRCSPKSGHDTVSWYQQALGQGPQFIFQYYEEEERQRGNFPDRFSGHQFPNYSSELNVNALLLGDSALYLCASSLGKAQYFGPGTRLTVL.